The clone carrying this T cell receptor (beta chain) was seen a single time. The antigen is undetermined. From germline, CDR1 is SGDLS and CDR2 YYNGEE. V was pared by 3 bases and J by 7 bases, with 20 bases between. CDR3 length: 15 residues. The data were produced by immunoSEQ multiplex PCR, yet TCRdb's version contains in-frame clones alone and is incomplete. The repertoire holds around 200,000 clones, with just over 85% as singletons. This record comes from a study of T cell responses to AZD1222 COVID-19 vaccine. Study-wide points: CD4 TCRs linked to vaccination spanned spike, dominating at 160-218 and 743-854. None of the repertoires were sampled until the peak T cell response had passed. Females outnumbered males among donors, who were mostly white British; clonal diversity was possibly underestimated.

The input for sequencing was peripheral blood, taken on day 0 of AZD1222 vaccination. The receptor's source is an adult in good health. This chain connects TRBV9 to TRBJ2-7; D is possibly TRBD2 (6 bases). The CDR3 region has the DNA TGTGCCAGCAGCGGGGGGACTTCCCCTCATGGGGAGCAGTACTTC. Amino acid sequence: CASSGGTSPHGEQYF.